The 11 T cell receptor beta chains listed next were all sequenced from one sample in a study of MAIT cells during Salmonella Paratyphi A infection (dated 2017 in TCRdb). Taken with the paper, the label for time point translates to: before S. Paratyphi A challenge (baseline). MAIT cells were defined as Valpha7.2+ CD161+ T cells and identified and sorted by flow cytometry. General conclusions and limits of the study: MAIT TRBV usage was oligoclonal, favouring TRBV20 and TRBV6, and appeared unchanged by infection.

For these receptors, no antigen is known. Libraries were made using 5' RACE. The instrument was an Illumina MiSeq. Clones were called with MiXCR by TCRdb after fastp trimmed the public reads at Q25, and only in-frame beta chains were retained. One record per CDR3 amino acid sequence lists the most common genes and DNA. The sample table records approximately 770 distinct CDR3 sequences; approximately 30% of these occur just once. The ten largest account for around a quarter of the sample. Sequencing used MAIT cells from blood, obtained at the first sampling point of the challenge study. All receptors come from a person between 18 and 69 years old who was deliberately infected with Salmonella Paratyphi A in a paratyphoid fever challenge study.

This clonotype counts as large. The rearrangement links TRBV15 to TRBJ1-4, with D hard to call. CDR1 LNHNV and CDR2 YYDKDF come from the germline V gene (reference sequence). The V end was cut by 1 base, the J end by 8 bases, with 11 bases between. There are 14 residues in the CDR3. The CDR3 DNA sequence: TGTGCCACCAGCAGAGGGACCGAGACGGAAAAACTGTTTTTT. It yields the protein CATSRGTETEKLFF.

This clonotype came up a few times. This chain uses TRBV10-3 with TRBJ2-1; weak D call: TRBD2 (5 bases). Germline loops: CDR1 ENHRY, CDR2 SYGVKD. Trimming left V 2 bases short and J 4 bases short, with 9 bases between. This CDR3 comprises 14 residues. CDR3 region: CAISEGLDYNEQFF. CDR3 in DNA: TGTGCCATCAGTGAGGGACTTGATTACAATGAGCAGTTCTTC.

The chain couples TRBV5-1 to TRBJ2-7, with D maybe TRBD1 (5 bases). The germline CDR1 and CDR2 sequences are SGHRS and YFSETQ. The CDR3 has 12 residues. Trimming cost V 4 bases and J 3 bases, with 8 bases left between them. CDR3 protein: CASSRDSYEQYF. Written as DNA, the CDR3 is TGCGCCAGCAGCCGCGACAGCTACGAGCAGTACTTC.

The chain is built from TRBV20-1 and TRBJ2-1; 7 nucleotides match TRBD2. Trimming took 1 base from V and 4 from J; bases not matched to a gene: 4. Germline V gives CDR1 DFQATT, CDR2 SNEGSKA (reference sequence). The CDR3 runs to 14 residues. The CDR3, as DNA: TGCAGTGCTAGAGCAGTGGGAGGGTACAATGAGCAGTTCTTC. Translated, it gives CSARAVGGYNEQFF.

J is TRBJ2-5 and V is TRBV15; TRBD2 aligns across 8 bases. J gave up 4 bases and V 0 bases, and 1 base lay outside the gene matches. Germline-derived CDR1 and CDR2 are LNHNV and YYDKDF (reference sequence). This CDR3 has 14 amino acids. CDR3 sequence: CATSREAGVETQYF. The CDR3 region has the DNA TGTGCCACCAGCAGAGAAGCGGGAGTAGAGACCCAGTACTTC. The full variable domain, with the rest looked up from reference TRBV15 and TRBJ2-5, is DAMVIQNPRYQVTQFGKPVTLSCSQTLNHNVMYWYQQKSSQAPKLLFHYYDKDFNNEADTPDNFQSRRPNTSFCFLDIRSPGLGDTAMYLCATSREAGVETQYFGPGTRLLVL.

This clonotype showed up many times. This chain joins TRBV20-1 and TRBJ2-1; 14 bases match TRBD2. The CDR3 sequence is 15 residues long. The V and J ends lost 3 bases and 6 bases, in that order; junction bases with no gene match: 4. Germline CDR1 is DFQATT and CDR2 is SNEGSKA (reference sequence). CDR3 nucleotide sequence: TGCAGTGCTAGGGGACTAGCGGGAGATATCAATGAGCAGTTCTTC. This translates into CSARGLAGDINEQFF.

The chain combines TRBV6-1 with TRBJ2-2; 9 bases agree with TRBD2. The V gene's germline CDR1 is MNHNS and CDR2 SASEGT. The CDR3 runs 14 residues. The J segment lost 4 bases and the V segment lost 10 bases, leaving 7 bases of the junction unmatched. CDR3 nucleotide sequence: TGTGCCACCGCGGGAGGGCCTAGCACCGGGGAGCTGTTTTTT. This translates into CATAGGPSTGELFF.

This clonotype showed up just a few times. The chain joins TRBV20-1 to TRBJ1-4, with unresolved D. Trimming shortened V by 3 bases and J by 4 bases, and 9 bases separated the two germline ends. Germline-derived CDR1 and CDR2 are DFQATT and SNEGSKA (reference sequence). The CDR3 extends over 13 amino acids. The CDR3 protein is CSASLQINEKLFF. CDR3 DNA sequence: TGCAGTGCTAGTTTACAGATTAATGAAAAACTGTTTTTT.

Concerning this clonotype: Since the CDR3 does not end with the conserved phenylalanine or tryptophan, this likely comes from a read error. The DNA is omitted, as the CDR3 cannot be located on it reliably, and the CDR3 follows TCRdb's listing. The rearrangement joins TRBV6-1 to TRBJ2-2. The CDR3 spans 15 amino acids, including both terminal residues. The V gene's germline CDR1 is MNHNS and CDR2 SASEGT. The CDR3 spells CASSEADLPTGELCG.

This clonotype was observed many times. The rearrangement joins TRBV20-1 to TRBJ2-7, with 7 nucleotides matching TRBD2. CDR3 size: 12 residues. The V and J ends lost 0 bases and 7 bases, in that order; junction bases with no gene match: 3. Germline CDR1 and CDR2: DFQATT and SNEGSKA (reference sequence). CDR3 sequence (DNA): TGCAGTGCTAGAGAGCGGGAGTCTGAGCAGTACTTC. It is translated as CSARERESEQYF.

At least ten counts were recorded for this clonotype. The chain carries TRBV21-1 and TRBJ2-1. TRBV21-1 is a recognized pseudogene. The CDR3 is 13 amino acids. The chain's CDR3 is CASSSHFGCEQFF. The CDR3 nucleotides are TGTGCCAGCAGCTCCCATTTCGGTTGCGAGCAGTTCTTC.